The 30 T cell receptor beta chains below come from one sample, sequenced in a study of T cell responses to AZD1222 COVID-19 vaccine. Sequencing was performed with immunoSEQ multiplex PCR; in TCRdb, only in-frame clones are kept and a portion is missing. This sample has about 40,000 clones, with 88% found just once. Sequencing used peripheral blood, obtained 28 days after the second dose of the MenACWY control vaccine. The source of these receptors is an adult who received the MenACWY meningococcal vaccine as a control.

The chain couples TRBV2 to TRBJ2-7, with D possibly matching TRBD2 (6 bases). Germline lookup yields CDR1 SNHLY and CDR2 FYNNEI. V was clipped by 4 bases and J by 2 bases, with 12 bases between them. The CDR3 is 14 amino acids. As DNA, the CDR3 is TGTGCCAGCAGTGCCCCTAGCGTGCCCTACGAGCAGTACTTC. Protein sequence: CASSAPSVPYEQYF. The full variable domain, in which reference TRBV2 and TRBJ2-7 provide the parts outside the CDR3, is EPEVTQTPSHQVTQMGQEVILRCVPISNHLYFYWYRQILGQKVEFLVSFYNNEISEKSEIFDDQFSVERPDGSNFTLKIRSTKLEDSAMYFCASSAPSVPYEQYFGPGTRLTVT.

CDR3 sequence (DNA): TGCGCCAGCAGTCAAACGTTATACGAGTTAGGGATAGCATCGGATACGCAGTATTTT. It translates to CASSQTLYELGIASDTQYF. The chain couples TRBV23-1 to TRBJ2-3; D is ambiguous. TRBV23-1 is an ORF; its function is uncertain. This CDR3 spans 19 amino acids. The ends were cut back, 2 bases at V and 6 bases at J, with 27 bases in the middle.

This clone occurred a few times. This chain links TRBV24-1 with TRBJ2-1; TRBD2 aligns across 7 bases. Germline V lookup: CDR1 KGHDR, CDR2 SFDVKD. V lost 12 bases to trimming and J lost 10 bases; unmatched junction nucleotides: 14. The CDR3 has 13 residues. DNA of the CDR3: TGTGCCGTGATGTTAGCGGGCCGCGGGGAGCAGTTCTTC. Its translation is CAVMLAGRGEQFF.

In its sample, this clone was seen once. The gene calls are TRBV30 and TRBJ1-1, with 9 bases lining up with TRBD1. Germline V gene sequence: CDR1 GTSNPN, CDR2 SVGIG (reference sequence). The CDR3 runs 13 residues. Trimming took 3 bases from V and 8 from J; bases not matched to a gene: 7. CDR3 sequence reads: CAWRINRGLEAFF. In nucleotides, the CDR3 is TGTGCCTGGAGGATTAACAGGGGGCTCGAAGCTTTCTTT. The whole variable domain, filled in from reference TRBV30 and TRBJ1-1, reads SQTIHQWPATLVQPVGSPLSLECTVEGTSNPNLYWYRQAAGRGLQLLFYSVGIGQISSEVPQNLSASRPQDRQFILSSKKLLLSDSGFYLCAWRINRGLEAFFGQGTRLTVV.

J is TRBJ1-5 and V is TRBV19, with D possibly being TRBD1 (5 bases). The germline V gene encodes CDR1 LNHDA and CDR2 SQIVND (reference sequence). The V and J ends lost 1 base and 0 bases respectively, with 13 bases between them. CDR3 length: 17 residues. The CDR3 sequence is CASSIVLGRGSNQPQHF. The CDR3 nucleotides are TGTGCCAGTAGTATAGTCCTGGGGCGCGGTAGCAATCAGCCCCAGCATTTT.

This rearrangement joins TRBV7-9 to TRBJ2-1; possibly TRBD2 for D (5 bases). Germline V gene lookup returns CDR1 SEHNR and CDR2 FQNEAQ (reference sequence). This CDR3 contains 15 residues. Between the trimmed V and J ends, which lost 2 bases and 4 bases, there was a span of 12 bases. The CDR3 loop is CASSLRGYSYNEQFF. For the CDR3, the DNA is TGTGCCAGCAGCTTACGGGGATACAGTTACAATGAGCAGTTCTTC.

The chain recombines TRBV5-1 with TRBJ2-1; 7 bases fit TRBD2. From germline, CDR1 is SGHRS and CDR2 YFSETQ. The CDR3 is 14 residues long. V was clipped by 4 bases and J by 7 bases; unmatched bases: 8. CDR3 region: CASSQRLASNEQFF. The CDR3 region has the DNA TGCGCCAGCAGCCAAAGACTAGCCTCAAATGAGCAGTTCTTC.

The chain has TRBV28 and TRBJ2-7; D not certain. Trimming removed 6 bases from V and 4 bases from J, with 31 bases in between. Germline assignment: CDR1 MDHEN and CDR2 SYDVKM. The CDR3 sequence is 19 residues long. The CDR3 nucleotides read TGTGCCAGCAGCCTCCTAATTTCCGGGCCATCCCTATTGTCTTACGAGCAGTACTTC. The encoded protein is CASSLLISGPSLLSYEQYF. Based on the CDR3 plus reference TRBV28 and TRBJ2-7, the full variable domain is DVKVTQSSRYLVKRTGEKVFLECVQDMDHENMFWYRQDPGLGLRLIYFSYDVKMKEKGDIPEGYSVSREKKERFSLILESASTNQTSMYLCASSLLISGPSLLSYEQYFGPGTRLTVT.

The V call is TRBV5-1, the J call TRBJ2-2; D is perhaps TRBD2 (5 bases). CDR3 length: 14 amino acids. The germline gives CDR1 SGHRS, CDR2 YFSETQ. Trimming stripped 1 base from V and 4 bases from J, with 8 bases between. DNA for the CDR3: TGCGCCAGCAGCTTGACGGACTCCACCGGGGAGCTGTTTTTT. Translated: CASSLTDSTGELFF.

The chain links TRBV11-2 to TRBJ2-5; D gene uncertain. The CDR3 totals 13 residues. CDR1 is SGHAT, CDR2 FQNNGV, per germline. Deletions cut 3 bases from V and 2 bases from J, with 7 bases between. CDR3 nucleotide sequence: TGTGCCAGCAGCTTGTTTCTGCAAGAGACCCAGTACTTC. It codes for CASSLFLQETQYF.

The rearrangement uses TRBV27 and TRBJ2-3; TRBD2 matches at 11 bases. The CDR3 has 16 amino acids. The germline V gene encodes CDR1 MNHEY and CDR2 SMNVEV (reference sequence). J was trimmed by 1 base and V by 5 bases; bases with no gene match: 5. CDR3 bases: TGTGCCAGCAGTGTTATAGCGGGAGGGGGCACAGATACGCAGTATTTT. Its translation is CASSVIAGGGTDTQYF.

In this sample, this clone turned up once. This chain connects TRBV3-1 (or the pseudogene TRBV3-2) to TRBJ2-7; D not certain. V dropped 4 bases and J dropped 0 bases, with 10 bases sitting between them. Germline CDR1 and CDR2: LGHDT and YNNKEL (reference sequence). The CDR3 has 14 amino acids. The CDR3 DNA follows: TGTGCCAGCAGCCGGATAAGGAGCTCCTACGAGCAGTACTTC. It specifies CASSRIRSSYEQYF.

This chain joins TRBV5-6 and TRBJ1-2; tentatively, D is TRBD1 (6 bases). Deletions cut 4 bases from V and 7 bases from J, with 23 bases between. Germline lookup yields CDR1 SGHDT and CDR2 YYEEEE. The CDR3 runs 16 residues. CDR3 amino acids: CASSPSMTGGLSGYTF. CDR3 nucleotide sequence: TGTGCCAGCAGCCCCTCAATGACAGGTGGACTCTCTGGCTACACCTTC. Complete variable domain (other parts from reference TRBV5-6 and TRBJ1-2): DAGVTQSPTHLIKTRGQQVTLRCSPKSGHDTVSWYQQALGQGPQFIFQYYEEEERQRGNFPDRFSGHQFPNYSSELNVNALLLGDSALYLCASSPSMTGGLSGYTFGSGTRLTVV.

This chain links TRBV2 with TRBJ1-5, with D hard to call. The CDR3 runs to 15 residues. Germline V lookup: CDR1 SNHLY, CDR2 FYNNEI. Trimming stripped 3 bases from V and 0 bases from J, with 9 bases between. CDR3 DNA sequence: TGTGCCAGCAGTGAGGCAGGTTATAGCAATCAGCCCCAGCATTTT. Protein: CASSEAGYSNQPQHF.

CDR3 amino acids: CASSFPGYEQYF. The CDR3 DNA follows: TGTGCCAGCAGTTTCCCCGGGTACGAGCAGTACTTC. The rearrangement joins TRBV28 to TRBJ2-7, with no clear D. The CDR3 has 12 residues. Trimming left V 3 bases short and J 4 bases short, with 7 bases between. Germline assignment: CDR1 MDHEN and CDR2 SYDVKM.

CDR3 nucleotides: TGTGCCAGCAGCAATCGGGACAGGGGGCGTCAGACCTTC. Protein sequence: CASSNRDRGRQTF. The J gene is TRBJ1-2, the V gene TRBV7-6; 12 bases are a match to TRBD1. Germline loops: CDR1 SGHVS, CDR2 FNYEAQ. CDR3 length: 13 residues. Trimming at V came to 5 bases and at J to 14 bases, leaving 9 bases not matched to a gene.

This chain's CDR3 is CASSSYDRGRNSPLHF. CDR3 sequence (DNA): TGTGCCAGCAGCTCCTATGACAGGGGGCGAAATTCACCCCTCCACTTT. The V and J genes are TRBV5-6 and TRBJ1-6; 10 nucleotides match TRBD1. The CDR3 runs 16 residues. Germline-derived CDR1 and CDR2 are SGHDT and YYEEEE. With 3 bases clipped from V and 7 bases from J, the junction kept 7 bases outside the gene matches.

V usage is TRBV19 and J usage is TRBJ2-3; no definite D call. Germline CDR1 reads LNHDA; CDR2 reads SQIVND (reference sequence). CDR3 size: 15 residues. V gave up 0 bases and J gave up 2 bases, with 9 bases separating them. Written as DNA, the CDR3 is TGTGCCAGTAGTATAGACCCAGCCTACACAGATACGCAGTATTTT. Its translation: CASSIDPAYTDTQYF. Looking up the rest from reference TRBV19 and TRBJ2-3 gives the full variable domain: DGGITQSPKYLFRKEGQNVTLSCEQNLNHDAMYWYRQDPGQGLRLIYYSQIVNDFQKGDIAEGYSVSREKKESFPLTVTSAQKNPTAFYLCASSIDPAYTDTQYFGPGTRLTVL.

The chain uses TRBV5-1 and TRBJ2-1; D remains ambiguous. The CDR3 spans 11 residues. Trimming cost V 5 bases and J 3 bases, with 3 bases left between them. Germline V CDR1 and CDR2: SGHRS, YFSETQ. CDR3 nucleotide sequence: TGCGCCAGCAGTAACTACAATGAGCAGTTCTTC. This sequence encodes CASSNYNEQFF.

This clone has a single count. The rearrangement links TRBV2 to TRBJ1-5, with D unresolved. Germline CDR1 SNHLY, CDR2 FYNNEI. This CDR3 has 15 amino acids. Trimming stripped 2 bases from V and 8 bases from J, with 16 bases between. The CDR3 spells CASSEWIGPREPQHF. The CDR3 nucleotides are TGTGCCAGCAGTGAATGGATAGGTCCCCGGGAGCCCCAGCATTTT.

The chain recombines TRBV4-2 with TRBJ2-5, with a possible D match to TRBD2 (6 bases). The V end was cut by 4 bases, the J end by 5 bases, with 17 bases between. The germline CDR1 and CDR2 sequences are LGHNA and YNFKEQ. The CDR3 totals 15 residues. The CDR3, as DNA: TGTGCCAGCAGCCCCGAACGGAGGGCCTGGGAGACCCAGTACTTC. Its translation is CASSPERRAWETQYF.

The chain uses TRBV2 and TRBJ1-1; D perhaps matches TRBD1 (5 bases). CDR1 SNHLY and CDR2 FYNNEI come from the germline V gene. The CDR3 has 14 residues. Between the trimmed V and J ends, which lost 6 bases and 3 bases, there was a span of 14 bases. The CDR3 region is CASRRGGKDTEAFF. The CDR3 DNA is TGTGCCAGCAGGAGGGGCGGGAAGGACACTGAAGCTTTCTTT.

This chain connects TRBV28 to TRBJ2-7; 7 positions match TRBD2. Germline V gene sequence: CDR1 MDHEN, CDR2 SYDVKM. The CDR3 has 15 residues. Unmatched junction bases numbered 13, after V lost 11 bases and J lost 0 bases. The CDR3 reads CAVTSAGASSYEQYF. CDR3 nucleotide sequence: TGTGCCGTCACGTCGGCGGGAGCCAGCTCCTACGAGCAGTACTTC.

Here the CDR3 DNA reads TGCAGCGCTGTGTTTACATCTTTCTCTGGAAACACCATATATTTT. As protein: CSAVFTSFSGNTIYF. V is TRBV29-1 and J is TRBJ1-3; no firm D call. CDR3 size: 15 residues. V lost 7 bases and J 0 bases, leaving 16 bases between the germline ends. Germline CDR1 is SQVTM and CDR2 is ANQGSEA. Full variable domain (missing parts from reference TRBV29-1 and TRBJ1-3): SAVISQKPSRDICQRGTSLTIQCQVDSQVTMMFWYRQQPGQSLTLIATANQGSEATYESGFVIDKFPISRPNLTFSTLTVSNMSPEDSSIYLCSAVFTSFSGNTIYFGEGSWLTVV.

The chain employs TRBV30 and TRBJ1-3; 8 bases map to TRBD1. This CDR3 has 13 amino acids. Losses at the gene ends were 5 bases for V and 9 bases for J; bases not matched to a gene: 9. CDR1 GTSNPN and CDR2 SVGIG come from the germline V gene (reference sequence). CDR3 amino acids: CAWAVQGVPTIYF. The CDR3, as DNA: TGTGCCTGGGCAGTACAGGGGGTGCCCACCATATATTTT.

The rearrangement uses TRBV2 and TRBJ2-3; D unresolved. The CDR3 covers 13 residues. The germline V and J ends were trimmed by 10 bases and 2 bases, with 13 bases remaining between them. The germline CDR1 and CDR2 sequences are SNHLY and FYNNEI. CDR3 region: CAIPYSDTDTQYF. CDR3 sequence (DNA): TGTGCCATCCCATATTCAGACACAGATACGCAGTATTTT. The full variable domain, rest sourced from reference TRBV2 and TRBJ2-3, is EPEVTQTPSHQVTQMGQEVILRCVPISNHLYFYWYRQILGQKVEFLVSFYNNEISEKSEIFDDQFSVERPDGSNFTLKIRSTKLEDSAMYFCAIPYSDTDTQYFGPGTRLTVL.

The V call is TRBV4-1, the J call TRBJ1-2, with D uncertain. Germline V gene lookup returns CDR1 MGHRA and CDR2 YSYEKL. The CDR3 totals 16 residues. Trimming stripped 0 bases from V and 2 bases from J, with 13 bases between. The DNA of the CDR3 is TGCGCCAGCAGCCAAGAGAGTATGGGCCTGAACTATGGCTACACCTTC. This encodes CASSQESMGLNYGYTF.

The CDR3 bases are TGCAGCGTTGTGTTCGGGCCGCTCAACTATGGCTACACCTTC. Protein sequence: CSVVFGPLNYGYTF. This chain joins TRBV29-1 and TRBJ1-2; no reliable D call. V dropped 4 bases and J dropped 2 bases, with 14 bases sitting between them. The CDR3 runs to 14 residues. Germline lookup yields CDR1 SQVTM and CDR2 ANQGSEA. The full variable domain, completed using reference TRBV29-1 and TRBJ1-2, is SAVISQKPSRDICQRGTSLTIQCQVDSQVTMMFWYRQQPGQSLTLIATANQGSEATYESGFVIDKFPISRPNLTFSTLTVSNMSPEDSSIYLCSVVFGPLNYGYTFGSGTRLTVV.

The J gene is TRBJ2-7, the V gene TRBV21-1; the D call of TRBD1 is as the table states it, not checked on the DNA. TRBV21-1 is a pseudogene locus. The CDR3 extends over 15 amino acids. CDR3 in DNA: TGTGCCAGCAGCAAAAAGTTTGCAGGCACCTACGAGCAGTACTTC. This encodes CASSKKFAGTYEQYF.

This rearrangement joins TRBV19 to TRBJ1-5; the D gene is possibly TRBD1 (6 bases). Per germline, CDR1 LNHDA and CDR2 SQIVND (reference sequence). CDR3 size: 15 residues. V dropped 10 bases and J dropped 2 bases, with 18 bases sitting between them. This chain's CDR3 is CATSRGQSGNQPQHF. For the CDR3, the DNA is TGTGCCACTAGCCGGGGGCAATCCGGCAATCAGCCCCAGCATTTT.